The 15 T cell receptor beta chains presented below share a single source sample, sequenced in a study of T cells in women clearing cervical HPV infection. Only in-frame clones appear in the TCRdb table, and some are missing; sequencing was by immunoSEQ multiplex PCR. In total, the table holds about 39,000 clones. The sequencing input was blood buffy coat. The receptors stem from a woman between 18 and 75 years old with a cervical HPV16 infection that either progressed to CIN3+ or cleared (not recorded which).

In regard to this clone: The observed sequence ends 3 residues before the CDR3 terminus, with the missing tail filled in from the germline J gene. The chain links TRBV5-6 to TRBJ2-5; D gene ambiguous. The germline gives CDR1 SGHDT, CDR2 YYEEEE. V was cut by 0 bases and J by 3 bases, with 12 bases left in between. This CDR3 has 15 amino acids. Partial CDR3 DNA: TGTGCCAGCAGCTTGGGAGCCTTGCCCAAAGAGACC. Residues: CASSLGALPKET. The whole CDR3 sequence reads CASSLGALPKETQYF.

Remarks on this clone: The read halts 3 residues ahead of the CDR3 end, with the missing end drawn from the germline J gene. The genes are TRBV10-3 and TRBJ2-3, with D tentatively TRBD1 (5 bases). Trimming shortened V by 6 bases and J by 0 bases, and 7 bases separated the two germline ends. This CDR3 is 13 amino acids long. Per the germline V gene, CDR1 is ENHRY and CDR2 is SYGVKD. CDR3 residues: CAIRQESTDTQYF. Incomplete CDR3 DNA: TGTGCCATCAGACAGGAAAGCACAGATACG.

Regarding this clone: The read finishes 3 residues shy of the CDR3 end, and the germline J gene is used to complete it. The V call is TRBV7-8, the J call TRBJ2-3, with TRBD2 matching 10 bases. The germline CDR1 and CDR2 sequences are SGHVS and FQNEAQ. Trimming at V came to 1 base and at J to 6 bases, leaving 10 bases not matched to a gene. This CDR3 is 17 amino acids long. The CDR3 sequence is CASSLEIAGGPEDTQYF. The CDR3 bases that were read are TGTGCCAGCAGCTTAGAGATAGCGGGGGGACCGGAGGATACG. Full variable domain (remainder filled in from reference TRBV7-8 and TRBJ2-3): GAGVSQSPRYKVAKRGQDVALRCDPISGHVSLFWYQQALGQGPEFLTYFQNEAQLDKSGLPSDRFFAERPEGSVSTLKIQRTQQEDSAVYLCASSLEIAGGPEDTQYFGPGTRLTVL.

Concerning this clone: The CDR3 is cut off 3 residues early in the read; its end comes from the germline J gene. The rearrangement links TRBV11-1 to TRBJ2-5, with a weak D call TRBD2 (6 bases). The germline V gene has CDR1 SGHAT and CDR2 FQDESV (reference sequence). The CDR3 consists of 14 residues. The V end lost 5 bases, the J end lost 4 bases, and 14 bases lay between the germline ends. Here the CDR3 reads CASSDPGGVETQYF. The sequenced part of the CDR3 DNA is TGTGCCAGCAGCGACCCGGGCGGGGTAGAGACC.

With respect to this clone: The read falls 3 residues short of the CDR3 end, and the missing part is taken from the germline J gene. V usage is TRBV4-1 and J usage is TRBJ2-2; D ambiguous. The V end was cut by 2 bases, the J end by 6 bases, with 10 bases between. The CDR3 runs 14 residues. Germline V lookup: CDR1 MGHRA, CDR2 YSYEKL. The CDR3 region is CASSQIRVAGELFF. Incomplete CDR3 DNA: TGCGCCAGCAGCCAAATAAGGGTAGCCGGGGAG.

Details on this clone: The missing CDR3 end, 3 residues past where the read stops, is filled in from the germline J gene. The chain recombines TRBV20-1 with TRBJ1-4; 10 positions match TRBD1. CDR1 and CDR2 (germline): DFQATT, SNEGSKA (reference sequence). Trimming cost V 3 bases and J 6 bases; bases outside gene matches: 7. The CDR3 consists of 15 residues. The chain's CDR3 is CSASPGTGVHEKLFF. Partial CDR3 DNA: TGCAGTGCTAGTCCCGGGACAGGGGTGCATGAAAAA.

The CDR3 DNA, read in part, is TGTGCCAGCAGTGTAGTAACCCACGAG. It codes for CASSVVTHE. The whole CDR3 protein is CASSVVTHEQYF. V gene TRBV2 combines with J gene TRBJ2-7; D is ambiguous. The read gets to within 3 residues of the CDR3 end, and the germline J gene fills in the rest. There are 12 residues in the CDR3. Germline lookup yields CDR1 SNHLY and CDR2 FYNNEI. V lost 4 bases, J lost 5 bases, and 9 bases lay in between.

For this clone: The observed sequence ends 3 residues before the CDR3 terminus, with the missing tail filled in from the germline J gene. V is TRBV20-1 and J is TRBJ2-5; TRBD2 matches at 11 bases. The CDR3 has 17 amino acids. Germline V gene lookup returns CDR1 DFQATT and CDR2 SNEGSKA (reference sequence). Trimming cost V 0 bases and J 5 bases; bases outside gene matches: 11. The CDR3 here is CSARDLGSGGAWETQYF. The part of the CDR3 DNA that was read is TGCAGTGCTAGAGATCTCGGTAGCGGGGGGGCTTGGGAGACC.

A remark on this clone: With the read ending 3 residues before the CDR3 end, the germline J gene is used to fill in that end. The J gene is TRBJ2-5, the V gene TRBV5-1, with D perhaps TRBD2 (6 bases). V was trimmed by 4 bases and J by 3 bases, leaving 13 bases between them. CDR1 is SGHRS and CDR2 is YFSETQ in the germline V gene. The CDR3 has 14 residues. This CDR3 reads CASSPFGGEETQYF. CDR3 DNA (partial): TGCGCCAGCAGCCCTTTCGGGGGAGAAGAGACC.

Regarding this clone: The read gets to within 3 residues of the CDR3 end, and the germline J gene fills in the rest. This chain links TRBV13 with TRBJ2-7; 11 bases map to TRBD2. Germline V gene sequence: CDR1 PRHDT, CDR2 FYEKMQ (reference sequence). This CDR3 spans 15 amino acids. Trimming at V came to 5 bases and at J to 2 bases, leaving 5 bases not matched to a gene. CDR3 DNA (partial): TGTGCCAGCAGCCCTAGCGGGGGGCAAACCTACGAG. Protein sequence: CASSPSGGQTYE. The full-length CDR3 reads as CASSPSGGQTYEQYF.

Turning to this clone: The read stops 3 residues short of the end of the CDR3; the missing end is completed from the germline J gene. The V gene is TRBV7-6, the J gene TRBJ1-4, with TRBD1 identical over 8 bases. V was clipped by 5 bases and J by 4 bases; unmatched bases: 12. The CDR3 sequence is 17 residues long. Germline CDR1 is SGHVS and CDR2 is FNYEAQ. The CDR3 reads CASSRGSDRGLNEKLFF. The DNA read from the CDR3 is TGTGCCAGCAGCAGGGGAAGCGACAGGGGCCTTAATGAAAAA.

Points on this clone: Read coverage stops 3 residues before the CDR3 terminus; the germline J gene supplies the remainder. This sequence joins TRBV7-9 and TRBJ1-2; no reliable D call. V lost 5 bases and J 6 bases, leaving 10 bases between the germline ends. This CDR3 has 12 residues. Per germline, CDR1 SEHNR and CDR2 FQNEAQ (reference sequence). The CDR3 DNA, read in part, is TGTGCCAGCAGCCCCCGGTCTGATGGC. Amino acids: CASSPRSDG. The entire CDR3 protein is CASSPRSDGYTF.

Incomplete CDR3 DNA: TGTGCCAGTACACTCGGGGATAATCAGCCC. Protein: CASTLGDNQP. The complete CDR3 reads CASTLGDNQPQHF. This chain uses TRBV19 with TRBJ1-5, with D hard to call. The read comes to an end 3 residues before the CDR3 does, leaving the germline J gene to fill in the end. Per the germline V gene, CDR1 is LNHDA and CDR2 is SQIVND (reference sequence). The CDR3 covers 13 residues. Trimming removed 7 bases at V and 4 bases at J, with 11 bases between.

To note about this clone: The read ends 3 residues before the CDR3 terminus; that terminus is restored from the germline J gene. The J gene is TRBJ2-1, the V gene TRBV7-3, with D hard to call. Germline CDR1 is SGHTA and CDR2 is FQGTGA. Trimming left V 6 bases short and J 8 bases short, with 8 bases between. This CDR3 has 11 residues. CDR3 sequence: CASRSADEQFF. CDR3 DNA, as far as it was read: TGTGCCAGCAGGTCTGCGGATGAG.

Concerning this clone itself: The read comes to an end 3 residues before the CDR3 does, leaving the germline J gene to fill in the end. This chain connects TRBV27 to TRBJ2-5; tentative D call: TRBD2 (5 bases). The V and J ends lost 10 bases and 5 bases respectively, with 17 bases between them. The germline V gene encodes CDR1 MNHEY and CDR2 SMNVEV (reference sequence). The CDR3 is 13 residues long. CDR3 sequence reads: CAIRPPGSETQYF. The CDR3 DNA, read in part, is TGTGCCATCCGCCCACCGGGGTCGGAGACC.